One and the same sample provided the 19 T cell receptor beta chains below, sequenced in a study of CD8 T cells in ankylosing spondylitis (dated by TCRdb to the late 2010s). Receptor amplification or capture employed 5' RACE. The sample was run on an Illumina HiSeq 2500. TCRdb trimmed the raw reads at Q25, called clones with MiXCR and kept productive beta chains. Entries that share a CDR3 protein sequence are merged under the most common genes and DNA. The sample profile shows around 130,000 distinct CDR3 sequences; roughly 7.3% of them were found once. The ten largest clones capture about 12% of the sample. The sequencing sample was made of blood, either unsorted or a sorted T cell fraction (not recorded which). Every receptor here comes from a male donor with ankylosing spondylitis or in good health (not recorded which).

This clonotype has a count of ten or more. The V and J genes are TRBV15 and TRBJ2-3, with D unclear. The CDR3 runs to 15 residues. Per the germline V gene, CDR1 is LNHNV and CDR2 is YYDKDF (reference sequence). Trimming shortened V by 0 bases and J by 4 bases, and 11 bases separated the two germline ends. The CDR3, as DNA: TGTGCCACCAGCAGAGATGCGGCAGTAGCAGATACGCAGTATTTT. Its translation is CATSRDAAVADTQYF.

This clonotype came up many times. The CDR3 reads CASRREIGPGNTIYF. The CDR3 nucleotides are TGTGCCAGCAGGAGGGAGATCGGGCCTGGAAACACCATATATTTT. The rearrangement joins TRBV12-3 or TRBV12-4 to TRBJ1-3, with D unclear. The CDR3 is 15 amino acids. The V gene lost 6 bases and the J gene lost 2 bases, with 14 bases spanning the gap.

Many counts were recorded for this clonotype. The chain is built from TRBV7-9 and TRBJ2-5; D is uncertain. V lost 7 bases and J 5 bases, leaving 8 bases between the germline ends. This CDR3 has 11 residues. The germline V gene has CDR1 SEHNR and CDR2 FQNEAQ (reference sequence). The CDR3 DNA reads as TGTGCCAGCATCATACGGGAGACCCAGTACTTC. Its translation is CASIIRETQYF.

Details on this clonotype: Possible read error: a much larger clone is one base away. The rearrangement uses TRBV27 and TRBJ2-3; D call uncertain. V shed 8 bases and J shed 11 bases, with 20 bases lying between them. The CDR3 is made up of 13 amino acids. Looked up from germline, CDR1 is MNHEY and CDR2 is SMNVEV (reference sequence). The DNA for the CDR3 is TGTGCCAGCGCCAATCCAGAGCGAGGTGGGCAGTATTTT. Protein: CASANPERGGQYF.

This clonotype was counted ten times or more. This chain joins TRBV20-1 and TRBJ1-6; D ambiguous. Germline CDR1 DFQATT, CDR2 SNEGSKA (reference sequence). Deletions cut 3 bases from V and 4 bases from J, with 7 bases between. The CDR3 length is 13 residues. This CDR3 reads CSARDLYNSPLHF. In DNA form, the CDR3 reads TGCAGTGCTAGGGACCTTTATAATTCACCCCTCCACTTT.

Ten or more counts support this clonotype. The chain combines TRBV7-2 with TRBJ1-2; 11 nucleotides match TRBD1. V trimming: 1 base; J trimming: 8 bases; junction bases outside the gene matches: 6. The CDR3 runs 15 residues. Per the germline V gene, CDR1 is SGHTA and CDR2 is FQGNSA. CDR3 residues: CASSLEGQGARGYTF. The CDR3 DNA sequence: TGTGCCAGCAGCTTAGAAGGACAGGGGGCGCGAGGCTACACCTTC.

This clonotype was counted at least ten times. The chain is built from TRBV9 and TRBJ2-2; D is perhaps TRBD1 (5 bases). CDR1 is SGDLS and CDR2 is YYNGEE in the germline V gene. The V and J ends lost 2 bases and 0 bases respectively, with 8 bases between them. The CDR3 runs 15 residues. The CDR3 spells CASSVQGTNTGELFF. CDR3 nucleotide sequence: TGTGCCAGCAGCGTGCAGGGAACGAACACCGGGGAGCTGTTTTTT.

The table lists this clonotype with many counts. J is TRBJ2-7 and V is TRBV7-2; 7 positions match TRBD2. V shed 4 bases, J shed 4 bases, and the junction held 10 bases outside the gene matches. The CDR3 length is 15 residues. Germline V gene data show CDR1 as SGHTA and CDR2 as FQGNSA. The CDR3 region is CASSSPGTISYEQYF. As DNA, the CDR3 is TGTGCCAGCAGCTCACCCGGGACTATAAGTTACGAGCAGTACTTC. The full variable domain, with the rest looked up from reference TRBV7-2 and TRBJ2-7, is GAGVSQSPSNKVTEKGKDVELRCDPISGHTALYWYRQSLGQGLEFLIYFQGNSAPDKSGLPSDRFSAERTGGSVSTLTIQRTQQEDSAVYLCASSSPGTISYEQYFGPGTRLTVT.

This clonotype was observed many times. The CDR3 ends on some other residue instead of the conserved phenylalanine or tryptophan, so this is likely a read error. This chain uses TRBV28 with TRBJ2-7; D could derive from TRBD1 or TRBD2 (5 bases each). Germline values: CDR1 MDHEN, CDR2 SYDVKM. The CDR3 contains 15 residues. Trimming removed 2 bases from V and 3 bases from J, with 14 bases in between. The DNA of the CDR3 is TGTGCCAGCAGTTTACACGGGACGATAAACTACGAGCAGTACCTC. It yields the protein CASSLHGTINYEQYL.

This clonotype has a count of ten or more. The V call is TRBV24-1, the J call TRBJ2-1; TRBD1 matches at 7 bases. Per the germline V gene, CDR1 is KGHDR and CDR2 is SFDVKD. The CDR3 is 16 amino acids. J lost 6 bases, V lost 3 bases, and 10 bases had no gene match. Written as DNA, the CDR3 is TGTGCCACCAGTGATGCCAGGGGGATAGTCGCCAATGAGCAGTTCTTC. It translates to CATSDARGIVANEQFF.

This clonotype was seen many times. This rearrangement joins TRBV5-1 to TRBJ1-1; TRBD1 matches at 8 bases. The CDR3 sequence is 13 residues long. V lost 5 bases to trimming and J lost 11 bases; unmatched junction nucleotides: 11. Looked up from germline, CDR1 is SGHRS and CDR2 is YFSETQ. The CDR3 bases are TGCGCCAGCAGTGTTTCGCAGGGGGCGGGGGCTTTCTTT. This gives the protein CASSVSQGAGAFF. The variable domain in full, with the rest retrieved from reference TRBV5-1 and TRBJ1-1, is KAGVTQTPRYLIKTRGQQVTLSCSPISGHRSVSWYQQTPGQGLQFLFEYFSETQRNKGNFPGRFSGRQFSNSRSEMNVSTLELGDSALYLCASSVSQGAGAFFGQGTRLTVV.

In this sample, this clonotype turned up many times. The chain employs TRBV7-8 and TRBJ2-7, with 7 bases identical to TRBD1. CDR1 is SGHVS, CDR2 FQNEAQ, per germline. CDR3 size: 15 residues. After removal of 5 bases from V and 0 bases from J, the junction contained 7 bases not matched to a gene. The CDR3 protein is CASSPHGTVSYEQYF. DNA of the CDR3: TGTGCCAGCAGCCCCCATGGGACAGTCTCCTACGAGCAGTACTTC.

This clonotype is termed medium-sized. The chain couples TRBV20-1 to TRBJ2-3, with D possibly TRBD1 on 5 matching bases. This CDR3 has 12 residues. Germline V gene lookup returns CDR1 DFQATT and CDR2 SNEGSKA (reference sequence). The V and J ends lost 7 bases and 0 bases respectively, with 8 bases between them. The CDR3 nucleotides read TGCAGTGGGGCAGGGAGCACAGATACGCAGTATTTT. Encoded protein: CSGAGSTDTQYF.

In its sample, this clonotype was seen many times. The rearrangement joins TRBV5-1 to TRBJ1-1; a weak D match, TRBD1 (5 bases). This CDR3 has 16 amino acids. V dropped 0 bases and J dropped 5 bases, with 17 bases sitting between them. Germline V gene lookup returns CDR1 SGHRS and CDR2 YFSETQ. In DNA form, the CDR3 reads TGCGCCAGCAGCTTGGGGATCAGGGACGTTAGGACTGAAGCTTTCTTT. It translates to CASSLGIRDVRTEAFF.

This clonotype has a count of ten or more. This chain connects TRBV20-1 to TRBJ2-7; perhaps TRBD2 as D (5 bases). CDR3 size: 15 residues. CDR1 is DFQATT, CDR2 SNEGSKA, per germline (reference sequence). Trimming stripped 0 bases from V and 0 bases from J, with 12 bases between. CDR3 protein: CSARDPKRSSYEQYF. In DNA form, the CDR3 reads TGCAGTGCTAGAGATCCCAAGCGGAGCTCCTACGAGCAGTACTTC.

This clonotype was observed many times. V is TRBV12-3 or TRBV12-4 and J is TRBJ1-5; D remains unclear. V was cut by 3 bases and J by 5 bases, with 11 bases left in between. The CDR3 sequence is 14 residues long. Here the CDR3 DNA reads TGTGCCAGCAGTTTCGACGGACTCGATCAGCCCCAGCATTTT. This encodes CASSFDGLDQPQHF.

This clonotype was detected many times. The chain recombines TRBV5-1 with TRBJ1-4; D remains ambiguous. Trimming pared 0 bases from V and 8 bases from J, leaving 8 bases between. Germline assignment: CDR1 SGHRS and CDR2 YFSETQ. The CDR3 is 13 residues long. CDR3 nucleotides: TGCGCCAGCAGCTTGGGGGCAGGAGAAAAACTGTTTTTT. Its protein product is CASSLGAGEKLFF.

Regarding this clonotype: This may be a read error: a much more frequent sequence differs by one nucleotide. The J gene is TRBJ2-3, the V gene TRBV7-3, with D perhaps TRBD1 or TRBD2 (6 bases each). CDR3 length equals 14 residues. Germline-derived CDR1 and CDR2 are SGHTA and FQGTGA. The CDR3 DNA is TGTGCCAGCAGCTTAAATTCGGGGGCAGATATGCAGTATTTT. Protein product: CASSLNSGADMQYF.

This clonotype was observed many times. The chain combines TRBV28 with TRBJ1-2, with 8 bases lining up with TRBD1. CDR1 is MDHEN, CDR2 SYDVKM, per germline. V dropped 6 bases and J dropped 5; count of bases not matched to a gene: 8. There are 14 residues in the CDR3. The CDR3 bases are TGTGCCAGCAGCGTACCCGGGACAGGATATGGCTACACCTTC. Its translation: CASSVPGTGYGYTF.